This T cell receptor (beta chain) was sequenced in a study of beta chain features in type 1 diabetes. V was clipped by 5 bases and J by 0 bases; unmatched bases: 4. Germline V gives CDR1 SEHNR, CDR2 FQNEAQ (reference sequence). The CDR3 has 15 residues. Expressed TCRB transcripts were sequenced, since all the RNA that had been isolated was reverse transcribed. TCRdb's copy holds only in-frame clones and misses some; the assay was immunoSEQ multiplex PCR. Among 35,000 to 50,000 clones, approximately 53% were seen once, and the ten largest hold 0.25% to 0.3%. The sequence derives from a woman younger than 45 in good health. The chain uses TRBV7-9 and TRBJ2-1, with 7 bases aligning to TRBD2. The sample consisted of stem cell memory CD4+ T cells from blood. The CDR3 DNA is TGTGCCAGCAGCCTGCGGGAGTTCTCCTACAATGAGCAGTTCTTC. Protein sequence: CASSLREFSYNEQFF.